Following are 5 T cell receptor beta chains from one sample sequenced in a study of T cells in Graves' hyperthyroidism and ophthalmopathy (dated by TCRdb to about 2019). Library creation used multiplex PCR. For sequencing, an Illumina HiSeq 2000 was employed. Amplification of TCR beta CDR3 regions was carried out from RNA transcripts. A first-round RT-PCR of the TCR CDR3 used the HTBI primer set with the Qiagen OneStep RT-PCR kit. TCRdb reprocessed the public reads (quality trimming at Q25 with fastp, clone calling with MiXCR) and kept in-frame beta chains. Rows with a matching CDR3 protein are joined into one entry that keeps the most common DNA and genes. This sample gives 640,000 or so distinct CDR3 sequences in total; about 15% of them show up just once. Jointly, the top ten make up approximately 4.3% of the sample. Specimen: blood. These TCRs come from a woman in her thirties or forties with Graves' ophthalmopathy.

The rearrangement uses TRBV7-9 and TRBJ1-5, with 8 bases lining up with TRBD1. Germline lookup yields CDR1 SEHNR and CDR2 FQNEAQ (reference sequence). The CDR3 runs to 14 residues. Germline trimming cut 5 bases from V and 7 bases from J; bases unmatched to any gene: 7. The CDR3 DNA reads as TGTGCCAGCAGCCCCGGACAGGGAGAACAGCCCCAGCATTTT. It specifies CASSPGQGEQPQHF.

The table lists this clonotype with a few counts. The chain has TRBV5-6 and TRBJ1-2, with 10 bases lining up with TRBD1. Per germline, CDR1 SGHDT and CDR2 YYEEEE. Trimming took 3 bases from V and 3 from J; bases not matched to a gene: 5. CDR3 length: 15 residues. CDR3 in DNA: TGTGCCAGCAGCTCTCCCGGGACAGGGGACTATGGCTACACCTTC. Residues: CASSSPGTGDYGYTF.

The CDR3 bases are TGTGCCAGCATTCCGGGACTAGCGGGAGGGTACGGGGAGCTGTTTTTT. Translated, it gives CASIPGLAGGYGELFF. This chain links TRBV6-1 with TRBJ2-2; TRBD2 matches 16 bases. CDR3 length: 16 residues. The V segment lost 7 bases and the J segment 7 bases; nucleotides outside the gene matches: 6. Per germline, CDR1 MNHNS and CDR2 SASEGT.

This clonotype has at least ten counts. The chain links TRBV6-2 or TRBV6-3 to TRBJ1-5; a weak D match, TRBD1 (6 bases). Germline V CDR1 and CDR2: MNHEY, SVGEGT. This CDR3 region has 15 residues. V lost 5 bases and J 0 bases, leaving 11 bases between the germline ends. The CDR3 loop reads CASSLTGYSNQPQHF. CDR3 coding DNA: TGTGCCAGCAGTCTTACAGGGTATAGCAATCAGCCCCAGCATTTT.

This clonotype has a handful of counts. The V and J genes are TRBV2 and TRBJ1-1, with D possibly matching TRBD1 (5 bases). Germline CDR1 is SNHLY and CDR2 is FYNNEI. This CDR3 is built from 14 residues. Trimming pared 6 bases from V and 8 bases from J, leaving 19 bases between. The CDR3 DNA reads TGTGCCAGCAGCTCCAGGCGCGGGGACCCGGAAGCTTTCTTT. Translated, it gives CASSSRRGDPEAFF. The full variable domain, in which reference TRBV2 and TRBJ1-1 provide the parts outside the CDR3, is EPEVTQTPSHQVTQMGQEVILRCVPISNHLYFYWYRQILGQKVEFLVSFYNNEISEKSEIFDDQFSVERPDGSNFTLKIRSTKLEDSAMYFCASSSRRGDPEAFFGQGTRLTVV.